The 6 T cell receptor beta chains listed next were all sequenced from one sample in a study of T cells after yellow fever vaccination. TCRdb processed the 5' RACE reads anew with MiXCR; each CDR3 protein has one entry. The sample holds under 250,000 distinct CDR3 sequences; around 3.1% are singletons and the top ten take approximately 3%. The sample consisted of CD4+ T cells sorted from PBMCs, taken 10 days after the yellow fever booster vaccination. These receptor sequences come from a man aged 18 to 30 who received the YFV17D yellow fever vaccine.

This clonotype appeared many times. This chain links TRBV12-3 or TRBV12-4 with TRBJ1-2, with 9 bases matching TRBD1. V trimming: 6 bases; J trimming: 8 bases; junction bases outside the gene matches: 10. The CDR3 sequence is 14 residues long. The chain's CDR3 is CASSQDRGKGGYTF. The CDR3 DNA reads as TGTGCCAGCAGCCAAGACAGGGGGAAAGGGGGCTACACCTTC.

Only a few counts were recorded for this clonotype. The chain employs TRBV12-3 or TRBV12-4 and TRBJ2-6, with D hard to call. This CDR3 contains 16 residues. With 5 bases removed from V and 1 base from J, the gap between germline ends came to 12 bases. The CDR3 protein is CASSRTTLSGANVLTF. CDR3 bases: TGTGCCAGCAGTCGAACGACCTTGTCTGGGGCCAACGTCCTGACTTTC.

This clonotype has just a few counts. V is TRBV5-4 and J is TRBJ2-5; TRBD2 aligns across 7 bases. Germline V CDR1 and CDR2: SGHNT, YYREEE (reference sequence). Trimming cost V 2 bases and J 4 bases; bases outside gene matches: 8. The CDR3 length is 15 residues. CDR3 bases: TGTGCCAGCAGCTTCGGTCTAGCGGCGGGAGAGACCCAGTACTTC. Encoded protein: CASSFGLAAGETQYF. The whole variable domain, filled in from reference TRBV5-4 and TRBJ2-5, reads ETGVTQSPTHLIKTRGQQVTLRCSSQSGHNTVSWYQQALGQGPQFIFQYYREEENGRGNFPPRFSGLQFPNYSSELNVNALELDDSALYLCASSFGLAAGETQYFGPGTRLLVL.

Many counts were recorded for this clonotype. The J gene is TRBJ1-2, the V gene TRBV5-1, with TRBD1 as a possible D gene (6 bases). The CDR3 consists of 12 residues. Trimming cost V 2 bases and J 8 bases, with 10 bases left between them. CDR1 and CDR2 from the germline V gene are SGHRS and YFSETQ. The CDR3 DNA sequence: TGCGCCAGCAGCTTTTCAGGGGAGGGCTACACCTTC. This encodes CASSFSGEGYTF.

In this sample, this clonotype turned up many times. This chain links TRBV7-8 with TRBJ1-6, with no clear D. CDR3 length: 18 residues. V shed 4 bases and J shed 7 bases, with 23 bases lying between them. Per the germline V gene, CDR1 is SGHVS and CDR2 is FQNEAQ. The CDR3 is CASSSRRRQEGGNSPLHF. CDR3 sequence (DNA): TGTGCCAGCAGCTCTCGGCGGCGACAAGAGGGTGGGAATTCACCCCTCCACTTT.

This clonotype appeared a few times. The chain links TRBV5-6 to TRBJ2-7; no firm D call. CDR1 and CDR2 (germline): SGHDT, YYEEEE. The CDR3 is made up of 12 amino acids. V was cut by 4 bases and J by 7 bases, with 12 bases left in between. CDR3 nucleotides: TGTGCCAGCAGCATTCTAGTCAGAGAGCAGTACTTC. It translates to CASSILVREQYF.